The clone carrying this T cell receptor beta chain was seen more than once but under ten times. J gave up 4 bases and V 11 bases, and 6 bases lay outside the gene matches. CDR1 is MNHNY, CDR2 SVGAGI, per germline (reference sequence). The CDR3 sequence is 12 residues long. The data were taken from a study of CD8+ T cells in alopecia areata. RNA extraction and reverse transcription yielded cDNA as sequencing template. TCRdb keeps only in-frame clones here, not all; method: immunoSEQ multiplex PCR. Among around 250,000 clones listed, roughly two thirds were seen once. The receptor was isolated from a human donor with alopecia areata. Material: CD4+ T cells sorted from blood, obtained at week 0. V gene TRBV6-6 combines with J gene TRBJ2-7; 9 nucleotides match TRBD2. The CDR3: CASGLAGYEQYF. In nucleotides, the CDR3 is TGTGCCTCTGGGCTAGCGGGATACGAGCAGTACTTC.